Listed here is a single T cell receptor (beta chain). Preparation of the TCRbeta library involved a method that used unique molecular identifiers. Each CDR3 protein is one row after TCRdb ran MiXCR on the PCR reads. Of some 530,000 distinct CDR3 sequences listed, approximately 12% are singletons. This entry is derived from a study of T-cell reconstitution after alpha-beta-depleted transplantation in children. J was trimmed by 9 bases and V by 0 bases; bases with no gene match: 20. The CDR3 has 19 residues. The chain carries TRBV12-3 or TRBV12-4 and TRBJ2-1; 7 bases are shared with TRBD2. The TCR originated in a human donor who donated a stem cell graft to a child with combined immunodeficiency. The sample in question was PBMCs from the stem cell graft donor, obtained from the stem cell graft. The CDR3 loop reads CASSLAGGVPGRDSGEQFF. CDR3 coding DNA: TGTGCCAGCAGTTTAGCTGGGGGGGTACCCGGAAGGGACTCCGGTGAGCAGTTCTTC.